The present entry profiles one TCR beta chain with its context. The CDR3 runs 13 residues. V shed 2 bases, J shed 8 bases, and the junction held 4 bases outside the gene matches. Germline CDR1 is SEHNR and CDR2 is FQNEAQ (reference sequence). This entry comes from a study of blood T cell repertoires in COVID-19. Study context: COVID-19 samples from acute and convalescent phases originated in the United States, Italy and Spain. Sample material is recorded as cDNA or gDNA derived from T cells, B-cell-depleted T cells, or PBMCs.

Original processing notes: For nucleated cells, counts were estimated from reference gene primer amplification. The repertoire was sequenced with immunoSEQ multiplex PCR; TCRdb's copy has only in-frame clones and lacks some. The V and J calls and clone size were taken over from that table, and D and trimming were inferred from the DNA. Of 75,000 to 95,000 clones listed, roughly 90% are singletons. Sequenced: peripheral blood. This chain uses TRBV7-9 with TRBJ1-2, with 8 bases that match TRBD1. The sequence derives from a human donor in a cohort sampled during active COVID-19. CDR3 protein: CASSLQGAEGYTF. The CDR3 DNA follows: TGTGCCAGCAGCTTACAGGGGGCAGAGGGCTACACCTTC. Using reference TRBV7-9 and TRBJ1-2 for the parts outside the CDR3, the full variable domain is DTGVSQNPRHKITKRGQNVTFRCDPISEHNRLYWYRQTLGQGPEFLTYFQNEAQLEKSRLLSDRFSAERPKGSFSTLEIQRTEQGDSAMYLCASSLQGAEGYTFGSGTRLTVV.